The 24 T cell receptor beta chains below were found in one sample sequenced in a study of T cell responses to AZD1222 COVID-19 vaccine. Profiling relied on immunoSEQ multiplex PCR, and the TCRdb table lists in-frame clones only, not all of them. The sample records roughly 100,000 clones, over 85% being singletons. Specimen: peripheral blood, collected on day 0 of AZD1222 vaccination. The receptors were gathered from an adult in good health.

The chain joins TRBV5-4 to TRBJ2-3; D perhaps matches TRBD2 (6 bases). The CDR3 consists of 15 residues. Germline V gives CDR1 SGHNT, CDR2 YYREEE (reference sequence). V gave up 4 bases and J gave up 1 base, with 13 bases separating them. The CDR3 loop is CASSPLGGGTDTQYF. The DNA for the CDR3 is TGTGCCAGCAGCCCCCTGGGCGGGGGCACAGATACGCAGTATTTT.

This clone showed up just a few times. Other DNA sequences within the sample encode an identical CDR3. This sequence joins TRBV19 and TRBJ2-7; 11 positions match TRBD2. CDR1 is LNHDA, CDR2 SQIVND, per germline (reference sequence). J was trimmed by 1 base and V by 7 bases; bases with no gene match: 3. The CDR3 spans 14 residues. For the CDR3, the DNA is TGTGCCAGTAAAACTAGCGGGAGTTCCTACGAGCAGTACTTC. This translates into CASKTSGSSYEQYF.

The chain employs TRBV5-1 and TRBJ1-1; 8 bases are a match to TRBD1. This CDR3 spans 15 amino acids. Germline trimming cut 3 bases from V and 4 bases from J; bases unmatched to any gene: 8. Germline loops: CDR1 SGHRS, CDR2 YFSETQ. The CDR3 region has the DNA TGCGCCAGCAGCTGGAATTCCGGGACAGGCACTGAAGCTTTCTTT. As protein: CASSWNSGTGTEAFF.

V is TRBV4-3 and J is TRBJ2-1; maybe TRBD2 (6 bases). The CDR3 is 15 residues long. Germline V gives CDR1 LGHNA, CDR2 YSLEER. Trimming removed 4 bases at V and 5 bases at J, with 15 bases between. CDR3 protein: CASSPGLLKNNEQFF. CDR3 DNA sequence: TGCGCCAGCAGCCCGGGACTGCTGAAAAACAATGAGCAGTTCTTC.

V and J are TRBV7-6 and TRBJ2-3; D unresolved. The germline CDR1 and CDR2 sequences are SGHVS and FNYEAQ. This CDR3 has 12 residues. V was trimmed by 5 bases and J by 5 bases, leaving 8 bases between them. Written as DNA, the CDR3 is TGTGCCAGCAGCCCCGGATTAGATACGCAGTATTTT. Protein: CASSPGLDTQYF.

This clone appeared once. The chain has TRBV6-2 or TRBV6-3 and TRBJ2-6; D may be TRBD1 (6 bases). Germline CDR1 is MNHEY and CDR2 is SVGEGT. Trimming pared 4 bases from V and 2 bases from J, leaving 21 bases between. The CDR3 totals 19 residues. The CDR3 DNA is TGTGCCAGCAGTTGCACTCATCTATCGACAGGCACTGGGGCCAACGTCCTGACTTTC. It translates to CASSCTHLSTGTGANVLTF.

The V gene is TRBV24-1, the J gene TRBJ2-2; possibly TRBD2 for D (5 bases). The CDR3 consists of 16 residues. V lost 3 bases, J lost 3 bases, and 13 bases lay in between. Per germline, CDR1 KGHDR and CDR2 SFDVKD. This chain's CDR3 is CATSDGSLGDTGELFF. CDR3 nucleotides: TGTGCCACCAGTGATGGGAGCCTCGGTGACACCGGGGAGCTGTTTTTT.

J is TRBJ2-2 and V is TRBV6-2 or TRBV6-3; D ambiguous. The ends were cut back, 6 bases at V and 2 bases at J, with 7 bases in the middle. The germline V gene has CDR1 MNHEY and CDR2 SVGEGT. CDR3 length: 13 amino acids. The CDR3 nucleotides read TGTGCCAGCAGCACAACAAACACCGGGGAGCTGTTTTTT. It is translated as CASSTTNTGELFF.

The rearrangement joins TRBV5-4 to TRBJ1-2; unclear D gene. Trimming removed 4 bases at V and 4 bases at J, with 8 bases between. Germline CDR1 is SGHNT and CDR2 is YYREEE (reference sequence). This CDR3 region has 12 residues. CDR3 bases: TGTGCCAGCAGCCAGGATCTCTATGGCTACACCTTC. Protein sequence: CASSQDLYGYTF.

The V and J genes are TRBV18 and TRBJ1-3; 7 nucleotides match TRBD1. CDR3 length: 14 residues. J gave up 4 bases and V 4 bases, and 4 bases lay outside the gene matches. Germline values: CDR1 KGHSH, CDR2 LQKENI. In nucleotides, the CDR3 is TGTGCCAGCTCACTACAGGGGATGGGAAACACCATATATTTT. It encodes CASSLQGMGNTIYF.

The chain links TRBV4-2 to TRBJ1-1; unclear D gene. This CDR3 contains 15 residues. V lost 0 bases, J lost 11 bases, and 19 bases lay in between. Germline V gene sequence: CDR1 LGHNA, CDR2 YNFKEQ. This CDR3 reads CASSQDWSSRVLAFF. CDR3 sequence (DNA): TGTGCCAGCAGCCAAGATTGGTCCAGCCGAGTTTTGGCTTTCTTT.

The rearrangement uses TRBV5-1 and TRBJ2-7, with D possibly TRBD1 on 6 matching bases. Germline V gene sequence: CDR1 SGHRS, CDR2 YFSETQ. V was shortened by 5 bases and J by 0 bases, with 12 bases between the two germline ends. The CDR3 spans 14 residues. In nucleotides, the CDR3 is TGCGCCAGCAGGGTCCAGGGGTCCTCCTACGAGCAGTACTTC. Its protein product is CASRVQGSSYEQYF. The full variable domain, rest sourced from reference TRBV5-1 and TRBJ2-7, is KAGVTQTPRYLIKTRGQQVTLSCSPISGHRSVSWYQQTPGQGLQFLFEYFSETQRNKGNFPGRFSGRQFSNSRSEMNVSTLELGDSALYLCASRVQGSSYEQYFGPGTRLTVT.

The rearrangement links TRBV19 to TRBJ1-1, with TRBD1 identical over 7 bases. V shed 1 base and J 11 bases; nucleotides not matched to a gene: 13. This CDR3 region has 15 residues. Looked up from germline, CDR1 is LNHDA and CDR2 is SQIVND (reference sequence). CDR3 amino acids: CASSIGGRQGEGAFF. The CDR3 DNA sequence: TGTGCCAGTAGTATAGGAGGGAGGCAGGGGGAGGGCGCTTTCTTT.

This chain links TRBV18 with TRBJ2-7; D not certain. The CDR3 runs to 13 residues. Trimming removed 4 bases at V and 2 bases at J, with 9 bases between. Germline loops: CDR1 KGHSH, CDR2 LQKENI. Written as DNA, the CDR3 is TGTGCCAGCTCACAAACCGGCCCCTACGAGCAGTACTTC. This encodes CASSQTGPYEQYF.

The CDR3 sequence is CSVQREWASGEQFF. CDR3 DNA: TGCAGCGTCCAGCGGGAGTGGGCCAGTGGTGAGCAGTTCTTC. V is TRBV29-1 and J is TRBJ2-1; 8 positions match TRBD2. The V segment lost 6 bases and the J segment 9 bases; nucleotides outside the gene matches: 13. This CDR3 region has 14 residues. Germline CDR1 is SQVTM and CDR2 is ANQGSEA.

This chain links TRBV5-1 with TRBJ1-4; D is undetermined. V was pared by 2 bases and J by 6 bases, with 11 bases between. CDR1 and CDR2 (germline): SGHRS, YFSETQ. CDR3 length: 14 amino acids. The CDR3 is CASSLVGLDEKLFF. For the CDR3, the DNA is TGCGCCAGCAGCTTAGTAGGGTTGGATGAAAAACTGTTTTTT.

The CDR3 DNA sequence: TGTGCCAGTAGTCGTGGCAGGGGACTATCGGAGCAGTTCTTC. As protein: CASSRGRGLSEQFF. This chain connects TRBV19 to TRBJ2-1; D perhaps matches TRBD2 (7 bases). V was cut by 5 bases and J by 10 bases, with 18 bases left in between. The CDR3 length is 14 residues. Germline CDR1 LNHDA, CDR2 SQIVND (reference sequence).

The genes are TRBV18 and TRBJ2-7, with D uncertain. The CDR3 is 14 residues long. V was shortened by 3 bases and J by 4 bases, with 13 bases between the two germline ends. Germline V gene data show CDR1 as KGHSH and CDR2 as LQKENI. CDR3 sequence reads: CASSPTRSVYEQYF. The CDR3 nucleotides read TGTGCCAGCTCACCCACTCGGAGCGTGTACGAGCAGTACTTC.

The CDR3 is CASSFRLGEDTQYF. In nucleotides, the CDR3 is TGTGCCAGCAGCTTTAGACTAGGAGAAGATACGCAGTATTTT. V and J are TRBV11-3 and TRBJ2-3; the D gene is possibly TRBD2 (6 bases). Germline V gene sequence: CDR1 SGHNT, CDR2 YENEEA. Between the trimmed V and J ends, which lost 3 bases and 5 bases, there was a span of 12 bases. CDR3 length equals 14 residues.

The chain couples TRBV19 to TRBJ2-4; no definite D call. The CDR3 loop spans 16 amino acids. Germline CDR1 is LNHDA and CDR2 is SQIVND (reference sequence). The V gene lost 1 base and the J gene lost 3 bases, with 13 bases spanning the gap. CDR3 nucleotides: TGTGCCAGTAGTATAGGTCCAGATTATGACAAAAACATTCAGTACTTC. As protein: CASSIGPDYDKNIQYF.

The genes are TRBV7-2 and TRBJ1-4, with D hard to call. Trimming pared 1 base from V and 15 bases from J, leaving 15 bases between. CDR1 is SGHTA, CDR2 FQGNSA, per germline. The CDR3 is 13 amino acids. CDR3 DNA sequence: TGTGCCAGCAGCTTAGTACGAGGGAGGGAGTTGTTTTTT. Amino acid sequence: CASSLVRGRELFF.

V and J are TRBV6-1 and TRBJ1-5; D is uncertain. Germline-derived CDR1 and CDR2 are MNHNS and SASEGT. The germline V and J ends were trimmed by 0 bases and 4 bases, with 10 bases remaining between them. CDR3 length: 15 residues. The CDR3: CASSEAGRGNQPQHF. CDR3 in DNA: TGTGCCAGCAGTGAAGCCGGCCGGGGTAATCAGCCCCAGCATTTT.

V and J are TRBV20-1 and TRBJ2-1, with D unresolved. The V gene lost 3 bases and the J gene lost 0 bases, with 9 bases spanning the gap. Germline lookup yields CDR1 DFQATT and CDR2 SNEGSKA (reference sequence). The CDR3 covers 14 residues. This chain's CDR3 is CSASPVGSYNEQFF. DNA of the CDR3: TGCAGTGCTAGTCCAGTGGGCTCCTACAATGAGCAGTTCTTC.

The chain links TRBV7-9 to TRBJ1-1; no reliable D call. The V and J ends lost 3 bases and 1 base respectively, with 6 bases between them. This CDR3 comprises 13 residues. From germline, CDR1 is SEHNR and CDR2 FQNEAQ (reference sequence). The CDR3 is CASSFFRNTEAFF. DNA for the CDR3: TGTGCCAGCAGCTTTTTCAGGAACACTGAAGCTTTCTTT.